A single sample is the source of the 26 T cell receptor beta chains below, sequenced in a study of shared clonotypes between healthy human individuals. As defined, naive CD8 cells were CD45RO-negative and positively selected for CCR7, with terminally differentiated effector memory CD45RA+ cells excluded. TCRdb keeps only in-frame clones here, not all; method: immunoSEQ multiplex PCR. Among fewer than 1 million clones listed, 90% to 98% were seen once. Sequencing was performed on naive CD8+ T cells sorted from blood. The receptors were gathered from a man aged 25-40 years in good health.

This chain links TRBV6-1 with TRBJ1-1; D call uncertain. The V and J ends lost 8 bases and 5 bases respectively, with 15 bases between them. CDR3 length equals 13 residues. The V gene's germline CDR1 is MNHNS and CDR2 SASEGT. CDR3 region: CASPSPAGTEAFF. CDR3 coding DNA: TGTGCCAGCCCCAGCCCGGCCGGTACTGAAGCTTTCTTT.

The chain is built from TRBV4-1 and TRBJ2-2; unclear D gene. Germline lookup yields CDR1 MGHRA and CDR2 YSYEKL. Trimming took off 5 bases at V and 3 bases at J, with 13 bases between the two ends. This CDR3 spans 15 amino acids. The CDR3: CASSYREAYTGELFF. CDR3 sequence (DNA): TGCGCCAGCAGCTACCGAGAAGCGTACACCGGGGAGCTGTTTTTT.

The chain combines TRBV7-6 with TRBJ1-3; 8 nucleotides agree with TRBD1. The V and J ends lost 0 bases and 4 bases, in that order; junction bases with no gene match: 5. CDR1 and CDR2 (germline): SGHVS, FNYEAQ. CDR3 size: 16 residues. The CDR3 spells CASSLAQGASGNTIYF. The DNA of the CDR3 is TGTGCCAGCAGCTTAGCCCAGGGGGCTTCGGGAAACACCATATATTTT.

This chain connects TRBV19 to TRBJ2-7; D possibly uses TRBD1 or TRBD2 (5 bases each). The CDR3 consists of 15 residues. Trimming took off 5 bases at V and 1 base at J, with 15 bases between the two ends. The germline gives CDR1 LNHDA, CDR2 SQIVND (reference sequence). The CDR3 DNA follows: TGTGCCAGTAGTGTCCGGGACGCATATTCCTACGAGCAGTACTTC. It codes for CASSVRDAYSYEQYF.

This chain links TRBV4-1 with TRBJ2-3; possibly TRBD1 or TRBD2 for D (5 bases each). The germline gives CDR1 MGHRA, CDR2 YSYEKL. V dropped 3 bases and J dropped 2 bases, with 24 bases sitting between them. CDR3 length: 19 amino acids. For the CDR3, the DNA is TGCGCCAGCAGCCAGAAGCCTGCCTTGGGGACGTTCCACACAGATACGCAGTATTTT. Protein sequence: CASSQKPALGTFHTDTQYF.

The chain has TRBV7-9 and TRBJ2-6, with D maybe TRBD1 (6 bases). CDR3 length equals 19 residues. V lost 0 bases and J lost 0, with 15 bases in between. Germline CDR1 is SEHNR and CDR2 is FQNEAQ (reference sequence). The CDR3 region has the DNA TGTGCCAGCAGCTTAGCACAGGGTGCCTTTAGCTCTGGGGCCAACGTCCTGACTTTC. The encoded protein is CASSLAQGAFSSGANVLTF.

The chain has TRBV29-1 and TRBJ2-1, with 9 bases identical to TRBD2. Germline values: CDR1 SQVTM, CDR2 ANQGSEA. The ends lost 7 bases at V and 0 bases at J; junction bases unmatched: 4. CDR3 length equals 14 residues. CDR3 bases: TGCAGCGCCTGGACTAGCGACTCCTACAATGAGCAGTTCTTC. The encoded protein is CSAWTSDSYNEQFF.

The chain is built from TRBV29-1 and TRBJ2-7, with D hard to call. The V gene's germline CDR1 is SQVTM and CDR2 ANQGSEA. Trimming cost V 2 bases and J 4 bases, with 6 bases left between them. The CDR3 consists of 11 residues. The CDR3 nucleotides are TGCAGCGTTGAACAAGAATACGAGCAGTACTTC. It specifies CSVEQEYEQYF.

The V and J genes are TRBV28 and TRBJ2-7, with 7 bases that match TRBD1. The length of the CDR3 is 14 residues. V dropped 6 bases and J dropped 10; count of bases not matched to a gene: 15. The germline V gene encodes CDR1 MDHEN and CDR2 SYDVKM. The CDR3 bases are TGTGCCAGCAGATCGGCGACAGGGCTTTTAGGACAGTACTTC. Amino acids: CASRSATGLLGQYF. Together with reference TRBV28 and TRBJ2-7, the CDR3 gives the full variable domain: DVKVTQSSRYLVKRTGEKVFLECVQDMDHENMFWYRQDPGLGLRLIYFSYDVKMKEKGDIPEGYSVSREKKERFSLILESASTNQTSMYLCASRSATGLLGQYFGPGTRLTVT.

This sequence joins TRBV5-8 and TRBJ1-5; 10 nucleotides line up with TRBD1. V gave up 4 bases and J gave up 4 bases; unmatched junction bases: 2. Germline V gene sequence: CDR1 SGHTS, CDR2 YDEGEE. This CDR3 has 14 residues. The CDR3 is CASSRGQGNQPQHF. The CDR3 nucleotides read TGTGCCAGCAGCAGGGGACAGGGGAATCAGCCCCAGCATTTT.

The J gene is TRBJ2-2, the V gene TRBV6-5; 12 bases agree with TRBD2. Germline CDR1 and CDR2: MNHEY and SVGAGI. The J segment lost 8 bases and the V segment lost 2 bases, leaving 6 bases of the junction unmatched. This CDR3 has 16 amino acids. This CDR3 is CASSYDTSGRTGELFF. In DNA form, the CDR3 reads TGTGCCAGCAGTTACGATACTAGCGGGAGGACTGGGGAGCTGTTTTTT.

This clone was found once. CDR3 loop: CASSQVTARDADTQYF. The CDR3, as DNA: TGCGCCAGCAGCCAAGTCACAGCTAGGGACGCAGATACGCAGTATTTT. The V and J genes are TRBV4-1 and TRBJ2-3; D could derive from TRBD1 or TRBD2 (5 bases each). Germline CDR1 and CDR2: MGHRA and YSYEKL. The CDR3 is 16 residues long. Trimming took 1 base from V and 4 from J, leaving 15 bases between them.

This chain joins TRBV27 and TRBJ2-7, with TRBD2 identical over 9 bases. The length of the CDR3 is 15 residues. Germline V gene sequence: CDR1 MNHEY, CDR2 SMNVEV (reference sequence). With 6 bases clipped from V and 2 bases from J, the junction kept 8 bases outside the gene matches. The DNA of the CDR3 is TGTGCCAGCAGGTCTCCTAGCGGGATGGCCTACGAGCAGTACTTC. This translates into CASRSPSGMAYEQYF.

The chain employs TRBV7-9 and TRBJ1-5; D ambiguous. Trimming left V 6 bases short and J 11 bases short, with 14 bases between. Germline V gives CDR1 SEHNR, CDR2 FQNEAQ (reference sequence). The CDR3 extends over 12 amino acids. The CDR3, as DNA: TGTGCCAGCAGACTTCCCGCCCCGTCCCAGCATTTT. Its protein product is CASRLPAPSQHF.

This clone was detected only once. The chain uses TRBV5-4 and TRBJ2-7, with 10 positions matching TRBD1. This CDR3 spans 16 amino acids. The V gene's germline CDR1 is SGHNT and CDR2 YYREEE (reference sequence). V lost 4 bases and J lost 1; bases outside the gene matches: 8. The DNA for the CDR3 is TGTGCCAGCAGCCATGGGACAGGGGTTTCTTCCTACGAGCAGTACTTC. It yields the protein CASSHGTGVSSYEQYF.

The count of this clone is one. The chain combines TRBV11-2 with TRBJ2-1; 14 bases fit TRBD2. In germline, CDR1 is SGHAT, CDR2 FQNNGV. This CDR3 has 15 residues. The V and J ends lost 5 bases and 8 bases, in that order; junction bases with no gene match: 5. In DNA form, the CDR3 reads TGTGCCAGCAGCCCAGGGACTAGCGGGAGTCATGAGCAGTTCTTC. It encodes CASSPGTSGSHEQFF.

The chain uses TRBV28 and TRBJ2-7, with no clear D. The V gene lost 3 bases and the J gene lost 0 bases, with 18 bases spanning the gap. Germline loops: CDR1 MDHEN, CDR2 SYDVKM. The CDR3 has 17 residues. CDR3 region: CASSFLRALVPSYEQYF. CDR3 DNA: TGTGCCAGCAGTTTTTTAAGGGCCCTAGTCCCCTCCTACGAGCAGTACTTC.

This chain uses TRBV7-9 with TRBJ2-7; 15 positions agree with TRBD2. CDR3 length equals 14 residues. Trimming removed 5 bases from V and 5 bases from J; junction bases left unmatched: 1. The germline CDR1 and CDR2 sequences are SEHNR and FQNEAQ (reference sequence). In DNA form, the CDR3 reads TGTGCCAGCAGCGGACTAGCGGGAGGGAACGAGCAGTACTTC. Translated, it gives CASSGLAGGNEQYF. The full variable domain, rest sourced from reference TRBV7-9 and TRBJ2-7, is DTGVSQNPRHKITKRGQNVTFRCDPISEHNRLYWYRQTLGQGPEFLTYFQNEAQLEKSRLLSDRFSAERPKGSFSTLEIQRTEQGDSAMYLCASSGLAGGNEQYFGPGTRLTVT.

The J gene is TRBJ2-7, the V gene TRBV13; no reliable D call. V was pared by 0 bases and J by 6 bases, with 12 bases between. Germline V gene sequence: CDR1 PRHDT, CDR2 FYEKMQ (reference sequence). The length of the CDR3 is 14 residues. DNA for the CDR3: TGTGCCAGCAGCTTAGGGACTGTGAGCCCCGAGCAGTACTTC. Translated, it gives CASSLGTVSPEQYF.

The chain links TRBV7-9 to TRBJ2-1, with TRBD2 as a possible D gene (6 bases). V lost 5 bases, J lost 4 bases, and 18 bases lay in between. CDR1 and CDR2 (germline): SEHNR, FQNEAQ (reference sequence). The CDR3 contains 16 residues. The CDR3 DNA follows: TGTGCCAGCAGCCCTGCGGGGTGGGGGGTTTACAATGAGCAGTTCTTC. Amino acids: CASSPAGWGVYNEQFF.

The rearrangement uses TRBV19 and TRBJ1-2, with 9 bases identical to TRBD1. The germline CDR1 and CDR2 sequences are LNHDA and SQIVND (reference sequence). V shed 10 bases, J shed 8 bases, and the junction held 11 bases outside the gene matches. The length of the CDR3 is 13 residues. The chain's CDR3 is CATSDRGGRGYTF. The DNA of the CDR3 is TGTGCCACTTCGGACAGGGGTGGTCGCGGCTACACCTTC.

This CDR3 is CATVGTLIIGGYTF. The CDR3 DNA sequence: TGTGCCACCGTCGGGACTCTTATAATTGGGGGCTACACCTTC. J is TRBJ1-2 and V is TRBV19; TRBD1 is a possible D gene (5 bases). Germline CDR1 LNHDA, CDR2 SQIVND (reference sequence). V was cut by 10 bases and J by 8 bases, with 23 bases left in between. The CDR3 has 14 residues.

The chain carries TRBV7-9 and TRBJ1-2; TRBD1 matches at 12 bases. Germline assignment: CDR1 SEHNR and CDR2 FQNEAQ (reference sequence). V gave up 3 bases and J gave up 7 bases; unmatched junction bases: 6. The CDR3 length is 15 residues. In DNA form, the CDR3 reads TGTGCCAGCAGCTTGGGACAGGGGGCGAGCGGTGGCTACACCTTC. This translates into CASSLGQGASGGYTF.

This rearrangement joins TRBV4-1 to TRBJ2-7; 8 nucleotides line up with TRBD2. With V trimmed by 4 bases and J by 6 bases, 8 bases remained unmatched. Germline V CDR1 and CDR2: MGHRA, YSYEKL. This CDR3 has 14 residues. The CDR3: CASSLGLEGSEQYF. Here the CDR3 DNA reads TGCGCCAGCAGCCTGGGACTAGAAGGGTCCGAGCAGTACTTC.

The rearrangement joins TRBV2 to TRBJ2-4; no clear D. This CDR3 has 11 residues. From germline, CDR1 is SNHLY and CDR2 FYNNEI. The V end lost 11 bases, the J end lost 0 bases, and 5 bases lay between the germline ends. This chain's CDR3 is CAVLAKNIQYF. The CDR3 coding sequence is TGTGCCGTTCTAGCCAAAAACATTCAGTACTTC.

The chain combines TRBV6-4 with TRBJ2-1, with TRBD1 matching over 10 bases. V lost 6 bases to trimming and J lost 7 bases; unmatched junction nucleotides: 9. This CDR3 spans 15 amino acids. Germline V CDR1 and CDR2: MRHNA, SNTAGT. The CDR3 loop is CASRDRGGSLNEQFF. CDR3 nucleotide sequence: TGTGCCAGCAGGGACAGGGGGGGCTCTCTGAATGAGCAGTTCTTC.